A single sample is the source of the 23 T cell receptor beta chains below, sequenced in a study of graft-versus-host responses after intestinal transplantation. Using immunoSEQ multiplex PCR, the repertoire was profiled, and TCRdb retains in-frame clones only, with some absent. The data hold around 100,000 clones, with roughly 84% observed a single time. Antigens for these TCRs are unknown. The sample consisted of unstimulated CD4+ T cells sorted from spleen or lymph node cells, taken before transplant. These receptors all stem from a human donor who was the organ donor for an intestinal transplant.

The chain employs TRBV4-2 and TRBJ2-1; the match to TRBD2 covers 13 bases. The CDR3 spans 19 residues. Germline-derived CDR1 and CDR2 are LGHNA and YNFKEQ. Unmatched junction bases numbered 13, after V lost 0 bases and J lost 8 bases. As DNA, the CDR3 is TGTGCCAGCAGCCAAGATCTTGGGACTAGCGGGGTTATCGTCCATGAGCAGTTCTTC. This encodes CASSQDLGTSGVIVHEQFF.

The chain couples TRBV19 to TRBJ1-2; TRBD1 might be the D (6 bases). Germline CDR1 reads LNHDA; CDR2 reads SQIVND (reference sequence). CDR3 size: 13 residues. V shed 5 bases and J shed 9 bases, with 16 bases lying between them. CDR3 bases: TGTGCCAGTAGTCCTACAGGGATCCTGAGCTACACCTTC. Protein: CASSPTGILSYTF.

This clone was seen more than once but under ten times. The chain uses TRBV19 and TRBJ1-2; D gene ambiguous. The CDR3 is made up of 14 amino acids. Deletions cut 4 bases from V and 1 base from J, with 10 bases between. Germline V lookup: CDR1 LNHDA, CDR2 SQIVND (reference sequence). The CDR3 nucleotides read TGTGCCAGTAGTAATGAGGGTCATAACTATGGCTACACCTTC. It encodes CASSNEGHNYGYTF.

J is TRBJ2-6 and V is TRBV19; TRBD2 agrees at 8 bases. This CDR3 region has 19 residues. The germline V gene has CDR1 LNHDA and CDR2 SQIVND (reference sequence). With V trimmed by 4 bases and J by 1 base, 12 bases remained unmatched. CDR3 nucleotides: TGTGCCAGTAGTACTCCCCGGGGGGGGACCCAATCTGGGGCCAACGTCCTGACTTTC. This sequence encodes CASSTPRGGTQSGANVLTF.

This clone has just one count. This chain joins TRBV5-1 and TRBJ2-5; D may be TRBD1 (6 bases). Trimming took 4 bases from V and 0 from J, leaving 13 bases between them. The CDR3 loop spans 15 amino acids. Germline CDR1 reads SGHRS; CDR2 reads YFSETQ. This CDR3 reads CASSQGWGNQETQYF. The CDR3 bases are TGCGCCAGCAGCCAGGGGTGGGGGAACCAAGAGACCCAGTACTTC.

The rearrangement joins TRBV28 to TRBJ1-6; 7 positions agree with TRBD1. CDR3 size: 15 residues. V dropped 5 bases and J dropped 8; count of bases not matched to a gene: 9. The germline CDR1 and CDR2 sequences are MDHEN and SYDVKM. The CDR3 region has the DNA TGTGCCAGCAGTGGCGGGAGGGGGCTTTATTCACCCCTCCACTTT. Encoded protein: CASSGGRGLYSPLHF. Complete variable domain (other parts from reference TRBV28 and TRBJ1-6): DVKVTQSSRYLVKRTGEKVFLECVQDMDHENMFWYRQDPGLGLRLIYFSYDVKMKEKGDIPEGYSVSREKKERFSLILESASTNQTSMYLCASSGGRGLYSPLHFGNGTRLTVT.

The chain employs TRBV29-1 and TRBJ1-2; D might be TRBD1 (6 bases). V lost 7 bases to trimming and J lost 6 bases, with 15 bases between them. In germline, CDR1 is SQVTM, CDR2 ANQGSEA. This CDR3 region has 12 residues. CDR3 sequence (DNA): TGCAGCGCTGAGGGGGGGTTGAATGGCTACACCTTC. Translation gives CSAEGGLNGYTF.

The chain couples TRBV7-2 to TRBJ1-4; D ambiguous. The V end lost 5 bases, the J end lost 9 bases, and 22 bases lay between the germline ends. Germline loops: CDR1 SGHTA, CDR2 FQGNSA. The CDR3 is 16 residues long. CDR3 loop: CASSPEPGRSNKKLFF. The CDR3 DNA follows: TGTGCCAGCAGCCCCGAACCCGGCAGATCAAATAAAAAACTGTTTTTT.

This chain uses TRBV5-4 with TRBJ1-1; maybe TRBD1 (5 bases). The CDR3 covers 16 residues. Germline V lookup: CDR1 SGHNT, CDR2 YYREEE (reference sequence). V was shortened by 6 bases and J by 6 bases, with 24 bases between the two germline ends. CDR3 in amino acids: CASNPGWGLRIPEAFF. DNA of the CDR3: TGTGCCAGCAACCCCGGGTGGGGACTGCGTATACCTGAAGCTTTCTTT.

The rearrangement joins TRBV7-3 to TRBJ2-3; 13 bases are shared with TRBD2. The CDR3 is 16 amino acids. V lost 3 bases, J lost 3 bases, and 3 bases stayed unmatched. CDR1 and CDR2 from the germline V gene are SGHTA and FQGTGA. In DNA, the CDR3 is TGTGCCAGCAGCTTCGGACTAGCGGGGGTAACAGATACGCAGTATTTT. Encoded protein: CASSFGLAGVTDTQYF.

This clone appeared once. This chain uses TRBV5-1 with TRBJ1-6; no firm D call. CDR1 is SGHRS and CDR2 is YFSETQ in the germline V gene. This CDR3 has 15 residues. Trimming left V 0 bases short and J 0 bases short, with 4 bases between. This CDR3 is CASSLESSYNSPLHF. CDR3 sequence (DNA): TGCGCCAGCAGCTTGGAAAGCTCCTATAATTCACCCCTCCACTTT.

The chain has TRBV19 and TRBJ2-3, with 8 bases matching TRBD2. V lost 3 bases and J lost 2; bases outside the gene matches: 7. Germline V gene sequence: CDR1 LNHDA, CDR2 SQIVND (reference sequence). The CDR3 runs 16 residues. The CDR3 protein is CASSMSAGGPTDTQYF. The CDR3 nucleotides are TGTGCCAGTAGTATGTCGGCGGGGGGCCCCACAGATACGCAGTATTTT.

This clone has only a few counts. The chain uses TRBV10-3 and TRBJ2-7; weak D call: TRBD1 (6 bases). Germline V gene lookup returns CDR1 ENHRY and CDR2 SYGVKD. The CDR3 covers 13 residues. V dropped 2 bases and J dropped 7 bases, with 12 bases sitting between them. The CDR3 is CAISEVWGQEQYF. CDR3 coding DNA: TGTGCCATCAGTGAGGTTTGGGGGCAGGAGCAGTACTTC.

The chain is built from TRBV20-1 and TRBJ2-7; the D gene is possibly TRBD2 (6 bases). Germline V gives CDR1 DFQATT, CDR2 SNEGSKA (reference sequence). CDR3 length: 11 residues. V shed 6 bases and J shed 4 bases, with 10 bases lying between them. CDR3 sequence reads: CSAYAGYEQYF. CDR3 DNA: TGCAGTGCCTACGCGGGGTACGAGCAGTACTTC.

V is TRBV7-3 and J is TRBJ2-3; D uncertain. The CDR3 is 13 amino acids. Per the germline V gene, CDR1 is SGHTA and CDR2 is FQGTGA. V lost 3 bases and J lost 1, with 5 bases in between. CDR3 sequence (DNA): TGTGCCAGCAGCTTCATGGGCACAGATACGCAGTATTTT. It translates to CASSFMGTDTQYF. Filled out from reference TRBV7-3 and TRBJ2-3, the complete variable domain reads GAGVSQTPSNKVTEKGKYVELRCDPISGHTALYWYRQSLGQGPEFLIYFQGTGAADDSGLPNDRFFAVRPEGSVSTLKIQRTERGDSAVYLCASSFMGTDTQYFGPGTRLTVL.

With regard to this clone: The same CDR3 also results from other DNA sequences found in this sample. J is TRBJ1-1 and V is TRBV27; D is perhaps TRBD1 (6 bases). V shed 1 base and J shed 8 bases, with 23 bases lying between them. Germline assignment: CDR1 MNHEY and CDR2 SMNVEV (reference sequence). CDR3 size: 17 residues. The CDR3 protein is CASSLWKGERGLTEAFF. The CDR3 DNA reads TGTGCCAGCAGTTTATGGAAGGGGGAAAGGGGTCTTACAGAAGCTTTCTTT.

The V call is TRBV5-6, the J call TRBJ2-6; D is uncertain. V lost 1 base and J lost 2, with 4 bases in between. There are 14 residues in the CDR3. The germline V gene has CDR1 SGHDT and CDR2 YYEEEE. DNA for the CDR3: TGTGCCAGCAGCTTGATCCCTGGGGCCAACGTCCTGACTTTC. It translates to CASSLIPGANVLTF. The variable domain in full, with the rest retrieved from reference TRBV5-6 and TRBJ2-6, is DAGVTQSPTHLIKTRGQQVTLRCSPKSGHDTVSWYQQALGQGPQFIFQYYEEEERQRGNFPDRFSGHQFPNYSSELNVNALLLGDSALYLCASSLIPGANVLTFGAGSRLTVL.

The chain has TRBV7-2 and TRBJ2-1; 9 bases align to TRBD1. This CDR3 has 18 residues. Per the germline V gene, CDR1 is SGHTA and CDR2 is FQGNSA. The V segment lost 5 bases and the J segment 0 bases; nucleotides outside the gene matches: 11. CDR3 in amino acids: CASSRGPGQGSSYNEQFF. CDR3 DNA sequence: TGTGCCAGCAGCCGAGGACCCGGACAGGGGAGCTCCTACAATGAGCAGTTCTTC.

This clone was recorded only once. V gene TRBV30 combines with J gene TRBJ1-6; 9 bases fit TRBD1. The CDR3 consists of 18 residues. Germline loops: CDR1 GTSNPN, CDR2 SVGIG (reference sequence). Trimming took 2 bases from V and 7 from J; bases not matched to a gene: 15. CDR3 in DNA: TGTGCCTGGAGTCCCCTCCCCGGGACAGGGTTGGGGAATTCACCCCTCCACTTT. Encoded protein: CAWSPLPGTGLGNSPLHF.

The chain employs TRBV6-1 and TRBJ1-2; no reliable D call. The CDR3 spans 14 residues. Germline-derived CDR1 and CDR2 are MNHNS and SASEGT. The ends were cut back, 4 bases at V and 0 bases at J, with 9 bases in the middle. The CDR3 DNA is TGTGCCAGCAGTGTAGGAACAGCTAACTATGGCTACACCTTC. Translation: CASSVGTANYGYTF.

This clone showed up just a few times. The chain combines TRBV30 with TRBJ1-1, with unresolved D. Germline CDR1 is GTSNPN and CDR2 is SVGIG (reference sequence). Trimming took 0 bases from V and 5 from J, leaving 10 bases between them. This CDR3 region has 13 residues. CDR3 in amino acids: CAWSVTGRTEAFF. CDR3 coding DNA: TGTGCCTGGAGTGTAACGGGGAGGACTGAAGCTTTCTTT. Looking up the rest from reference TRBV30 and TRBJ1-1 gives the full variable domain: SQTIHQWPATLVQPVGSPLSLECTVEGTSNPNLYWYRQAAGRGLQLLFYSVGIGQISSEVPQNLSASRPQDRQFILSSKKLLLSDSGFYLCAWSVTGRTEAFFGQGTRLTVV.

The J gene is TRBJ1-2, the V gene TRBV28, with TRBD1 as a possible D gene (5 bases). Trimming cost V 2 bases and J 3 bases, with 10 bases left between them. The CDR3 runs 14 residues. CDR1 MDHEN and CDR2 SYDVKM come from the germline V gene. Here the CDR3 reads CASSLPRDYYGYTF. CDR3 DNA: TGTGCCAGCAGTTTACCCAGGGACTACTATGGCTACACCTTC.

This clone was recorded only once. The CDR3 spells CASSYSNEFTNEKLFF. The CDR3, as DNA: TGTGCCAGCAGTTACTCGAATGAGTTTACTAATGAAAAACTGTTTTTT. The rearrangement joins TRBV6-5 to TRBJ1-4; D unresolved. There are 16 residues in the CDR3. Germline CDR1 reads MNHEY; CDR2 reads SVGAGI. The V gene lost 0 bases and the J gene lost 2 bases, with 10 bases spanning the gap.